Shown below are 5 T cell receptor beta chains from a single sample sequenced in a study of beta chain features in type 1 diabetes (dated by TCRdb to about 2018). The library came from the immunoSEQ multiplex PCR assay. The entire amount of isolated RNA was reverse transcribed using the High Capacity cDNA Reverse Transcription Kit, so the sequenced TCRB transcripts were expressed ones. As stored in TCRdb, this immuneACCESS dataset retains in-frame rearrangements with V and J assigned. A fraction of the clones does not appear; measured against another copy, unresolved V genes explain less than half of the discrepancy, and the remainder lacks a known reason. For this sample the table gives approximately 340,000 clones, of which over 13% were detected only once. Roughly 0.019% of the sample is taken by the ten largest. Sequenced: naive CD4+ T cells from blood. Explained via the paper, the cell subset or site label denotes: true naive CD4+ T cells. Every receptor here comes from a woman younger than 35 in good health.

The chain has TRBV11-2 and TRBJ2-5; TRBD1 aligns across 9 bases. The germline gives CDR1 SGHAT, CDR2 FQNNGV. This CDR3 is 16 amino acids long. The junction had 10 bases not matched to a gene; V was cut back by 5 bases and J by 3 bases. Written as DNA, the CDR3 is TGTGCCAGCAGCCGTGAACAGGGGGCGATTAAAGAGACCCAGTACTTC. It encodes CASSREQGAIKETQYF.

J is TRBJ1-5 and V is TRBV7-9; TRBD1 matches 7 bases. Germline assignment: CDR1 SEHNR and CDR2 FQNEAQ (reference sequence). CDR3 size: 16 residues. After removal of 5 bases from V and 2 bases from J, the junction contained 9 bases not matched to a gene. The CDR3 loop reads CASSPTRQGGNQPQHF. DNA of the CDR3: TGTGCCAGCAGCCCCACCCGACAGGGCGGCAATCAGCCCCAGCATTTT.

Note on this clone: Other DNA sequences in the sample encode the same CDR3. The rearrangement uses TRBV7-9 and TRBJ2-1, with 9 bases matching TRBD2. Germline V gives CDR1 SEHNR, CDR2 FQNEAQ (reference sequence). Germline trimming cut 3 bases from V and 5 bases from J; bases unmatched to any gene: 2. The length of the CDR3 is 14 residues. CDR3 amino acids: CASSLTSGNNEQFF. In DNA form, the CDR3 reads TGTGCCAGCAGCTTGACTAGCGGAAACAATGAGCAGTTCTTC.

This rearrangement joins TRBV6-5 to TRBJ1-1; 11 nucleotides agree with TRBD1. The V gene end was trimmed by 8 bases and the J gene end by 7 bases; junction bases not matched to a gene: 9. CDR3 length: 14 amino acids. Germline CDR1 reads MNHEY; CDR2 reads SVGAGI. The CDR3 here is CASEGAGTGGEAFF. The CDR3 DNA reads TGTGCCAGCGAGGGCGCCGGGACAGGGGGTGAAGCTTTCTTT.

This clone was found a few times. CDR3 coding DNA: TGCAGCGTTGAAGAACTAGCGGGACTCGGAGAGACCCAGTACTTC. Translated: CSVEELAGLGETQYF. The V call is TRBV29-1, the J call TRBJ2-5; 10 bases align to TRBD2. V gave up 0 bases and J gave up 4 bases; unmatched junction bases: 5. The CDR3 is 15 residues long. CDR1 and CDR2 from the germline V gene are SQVTM and ANQGSEA.